This passage covers 18 T cell receptor beta chains from one sample sequenced in a study of T cell responses to AZD1222 COVID-19 vaccine. TCRdb's copy holds only in-frame clones and misses some; the assay was immunoSEQ multiplex PCR. Of roughly 66,000 clones in the sample, roughly 91% were seen once. The specimen was peripheral blood, collected 28 days after the second dose of the MenACWY control vaccine. These receptors were obtained from an adult who received the MenACWY meningococcal vaccine as a control.

The chain couples TRBV5-8 to TRBJ1-1, with a possible D match to TRBD1 (5 bases). Germline CDR1 SGHTS, CDR2 YDEGEE. Trimming pared 4 bases from V and 1 base from J, leaving 14 bases between. This CDR3 is 15 amino acids long. CDR3 coding DNA: TGTGCCAGCAGCCTAGGGGAGGGGACGAACACTGAAGCTTTCTTT. Protein product: CASSLGEGTNTEAFF.

The chain carries TRBV10-3 and TRBJ2-5; TRBD1 is a possible D gene (7 bases). Trimming stripped 10 bases from V and 2 bases from J, with 17 bases between. This CDR3 is built from 14 residues. CDR1 ENHRY and CDR2 SYGVKD come from the germline V gene. For the CDR3, the DNA is TGTGCCACCCAGGGGGGATGGGGGCAAGAGACCCAGTACTTC. Its protein product is CATQGGWGQETQYF.

This clone occurred once. The J gene is TRBJ2-7, the V gene TRBV18; TRBD1 is a possible D gene (6 bases). The V and J ends lost 4 bases and 3 bases respectively, with 13 bases between them. Looked up from germline, CDR1 is KGHSH and CDR2 is LQKENI. CDR3 size: 14 residues. As DNA, the CDR3 is TGTGCCAGCTCACTTCAAACACAGGGCTACGAGCAGTACTTC. Translation gives CASSLQTQGYEQYF.

The chain uses TRBV2 and TRBJ1-1, with D hard to call. The CDR3 contains 14 residues. V lost 6 bases to trimming and J lost 1 base, with 12 bases between them. Germline V gene sequence: CDR1 SNHLY, CDR2 FYNNEI. The CDR3 DNA reads TGTGCCAGCAGACAAGGACGGAAGAACACTGAAGCTTTCTTT. This gives the protein CASRQGRKNTEAFF.

In its sample, this clone was seen a few times. The gene calls are TRBV4-1 and TRBJ2-1; perhaps TRBD2 as D (5 bases). The CDR3 is 13 residues long. Germline V CDR1 and CDR2: MGHRA, YSYEKL. V lost 4 bases and J 9 bases, leaving 13 bases between the germline ends. In DNA form, the CDR3 reads TGCGCCAGCAGCCCCCCCCGGGGAGCTGAGCAGTTCTTC. Amino acid sequence: CASSPPRGAEQFF.

V gene TRBV6-1 combines with J gene TRBJ1-4, with 10 bases lining up with TRBD1. The CDR3 has 16 residues. Germline CDR1 reads MNHNS; CDR2 reads SASEGT. V dropped 2 bases and J dropped 7; count of bases not matched to a gene: 7. The CDR3 loop reads CASSERQGAHREKLFF. The CDR3 region has the DNA TGTGCCAGCAGTGAACGACAGGGGGCGCATCGTGAAAAACTGTTTTTT.

The chain employs TRBV4-3 and TRBJ1-4; 9 bases line up with TRBD1. V shed 1 base, J shed 7 bases, and the junction held 7 bases outside the gene matches. CDR1 LGHNA and CDR2 YSLEER come from the germline V gene. The CDR3 spans 16 residues. In DNA, the CDR3 is TGCGCCAGCAGCCAAGGGGCCGGGACAGGGATTGAAAAACTGTTTTTT. Protein product: CASSQGAGTGIEKLFF.

CDR3 sequence: CASSFYSVEETQYF. The CDR3, as DNA: TGTGCCAGCAGTTTCTACAGCGTTGAAGAGACCCAGTACTTC. This chain connects TRBV28 to TRBJ2-5; the D is unclear. Germline V gene lookup returns CDR1 MDHEN and CDR2 SYDVKM. The germline V and J ends were trimmed by 3 bases and 3 bases, with 11 bases remaining between them. The CDR3 covers 14 residues.

The chain uses TRBV7-2 and TRBJ1-6; no reliable D call. V lost 6 bases and J lost 0, with 12 bases in between. The CDR3 contains 16 residues. Germline values: CDR1 SGHTA, CDR2 FQGNSA. CDR3 DNA: TGTGCCAGCAGGGATCTAGAGCTCTCCTATAATTCACCCCTCCACTTT. Residues: CASRDLELSYNSPLHF. The full variable domain, in which reference TRBV7-2 and TRBJ1-6 provide the parts outside the CDR3, is GAGVSQSPSNKVTEKGKDVELRCDPISGHTALYWYRQSLGQGLEFLIYFQGNSAPDKSGLPSDRFSAERTGGSVSTLTIQRTQQEDSAVYLCASRDLELSYNSPLHFGNGTRLTVT.

The chain recombines TRBV6-6 with TRBJ1-1; D gene ambiguous. CDR1 and CDR2 (germline): MNHNY, SVGAGI (reference sequence). The CDR3 extends over 14 amino acids. Trimming cost V 6 bases and J 0 bases, with 11 bases left between them. The CDR3 spells CASRTGDMNTEAFF. DNA of the CDR3: TGTGCCAGCAGGACCGGAGACATGAACACTGAAGCTTTCTTT.

The rearrangement joins TRBV11-2 to TRBJ2-2, with TRBD2 identical over 9 bases. Trimming took 5 bases from V and 2 from J; bases not matched to a gene: 15. CDR3 length equals 19 residues. Germline lookup yields CDR1 SGHAT and CDR2 FQNNGV. CDR3 sequence reads: CASSMGVAGESYNTGELFF. CDR3 coding DNA: TGTGCCAGCAGCATGGGGGTAGCGGGGGAGTCCTATAACACCGGGGAGCTGTTTTTT.

This clone is a singleton in its sample. This chain uses TRBV2 with TRBJ1-6; D is uncertain. The CDR3 is 12 residues long. V was clipped by 8 bases and J by 6 bases, with 8 bases between them. From germline, CDR1 is SNHLY and CDR2 FYNNEI. The CDR3 protein is CASGPSNSPLHF. The CDR3 region has the DNA TGTGCCAGCGGGCCTAGTAATTCACCCCTCCACTTT.

The chain is built from TRBV7-2 and TRBJ2-7; the match to TRBD1 covers 9 bases. The V gene's germline CDR1 is SGHTA and CDR2 FQGNSA. The ends lost 1 base at V and 0 bases at J; junction bases unmatched: 1. The CDR3 length is 15 residues. This chain's CDR3 is CASSLGGQGSYEQYF. DNA of the CDR3: TGTGCCAGCAGCTTAGGGGGACAGGGCTCCTACGAGCAGTACTTC.

This clone was observed a single time. At the DNA level, this CDR3 is encoded by other sequences in the same sample as well. The chain joins TRBV5-1 to TRBJ1-4, with unresolved D. This CDR3 is 14 amino acids long. V was pared by 2 bases and J by 4 bases, with 9 bases between. Germline V CDR1 and CDR2: SGHRS, YFSETQ. The CDR3 here is CASSLPGRNEKLFF. CDR3 DNA: TGCGCCAGCAGCTTACCGGGCCGTAATGAAAAACTGTTTTTT.

V usage is TRBV7-9 and J usage is TRBJ1-6, with 7 nucleotides matching TRBD1. After removal of 1 base from V and 7 bases from J, the junction contained 10 bases not matched to a gene. Germline V gives CDR1 SEHNR, CDR2 FQNEAQ (reference sequence). The CDR3 is made up of 17 amino acids. The DNA for the CDR3 is TGTGCCAGCAGCTTAGTCCGGCCCGGGACAGCAAATTCACCCCTCCACTTT. The encoded protein is CASSLVRPGTANSPLHF.

The V and J genes are TRBV29-1 and TRBJ2-1; 9 bases agree with TRBD2. The CDR3 has 16 amino acids. V shed 4 bases and J 4 bases; nucleotides not matched to a gene: 11. The germline gives CDR1 SQVTM, CDR2 ANQGSEA. The CDR3 spells CSVGSGGSLIYNEQFF. CDR3 DNA: TGCAGCGTTGGTAGCGGGGGCTCCCTTATTTACAATGAGCAGTTCTTC.

This clone was counted a few times. CDR3 amino acids: CATSRARLTGGGGYTF. Here the CDR3 DNA reads TGTGCCACCAGCAGAGCCCGTTTAACAGGGGGTGGTGGCTACACCTTC. This chain links TRBV15 with TRBJ1-2; 8 nucleotides line up with TRBD1. The CDR3 runs 16 residues. V lost 1 base, J lost 7 bases, and 11 bases stayed unmatched. Per germline, CDR1 LNHNV and CDR2 YYDKDF (reference sequence).

The rearrangement links TRBV7-2 to TRBJ2-7; 14 bases match TRBD2. J lost 6 bases, V lost 6 bases, and 7 bases had no gene match. From germline, CDR1 is SGHTA and CDR2 FQGNSA. The CDR3 is made up of 15 amino acids. The CDR3 coding sequence is TGTGCCAGCAGGCGACTAGCGGGAGGGCCGGGCGAGCAGTACTTC. Its translation: CASRRLAGGPGEQYF.